Shown below are 18 T cell receptor beta chains from a single sample sequenced in a study of blood T cell repertoires in COVID-19. Sequenced by immunoSEQ multiplex PCR; TCRdb stores in-frame clones only, minus some. The sample lists 250,000 to 300,000 clones, approximately 91% occurring once. Sequences were obtained from peripheral blood. The receptors originated from a woman in her 30s with COVID-19, enrolled during active disease.

This chain links TRBV19 with TRBJ2-1; 9 nucleotides align to TRBD1. Unmatched junction bases numbered 6, after V lost 4 bases and J lost 5 bases. This CDR3 has 15 amino acids. Per germline, CDR1 LNHDA and CDR2 SQIVND (reference sequence). The CDR3, as DNA: TGTGCCAGTAGTAAAGGGACAGGGAGGGACAATGAGCAGTTCTTC. It is translated as CASSKGTGRDNEQFF.

This clone was observed a single time. The CDR3: CASSPRGLTNEKLFF. CDR3 DNA sequence: TGTGCCAGCAGCCCCAGGGGCCTAACTAATGAAAAACTGTTTTTT. The genes are TRBV7-9 and TRBJ1-4; maybe TRBD1 (6 bases). Between the trimmed V and J ends, which lost 5 bases and 1 base, there was a span of 11 bases. The length of the CDR3 is 15 residues. CDR1 SEHNR and CDR2 FQNEAQ come from the germline V gene (reference sequence).

With respect to this clone: Different DNA sequences within this sample yield the same CDR3. The chain couples TRBV27 to TRBJ1-2; D perhaps matches TRBD1 (5 bases). The CDR3 spans 13 residues. Germline assignment: CDR1 MNHEY and CDR2 SMNVEV (reference sequence). V lost 2 bases and J lost 1, with 5 bases in between. In DNA form, the CDR3 reads TGTGCCAGCAGTTTACAGGGTAACTATGGCTACACCTTC. Its protein is CASSLQGNYGYTF.

The V gene is TRBV5-1, the J gene TRBJ1-1; D perhaps matches TRBD1 (6 bases). Germline V CDR1 and CDR2: SGHRS, YFSETQ. The CDR3 has 14 amino acids. V was clipped by 4 bases and J by 1 base, with 11 bases between them. CDR3 in amino acids: CASSPGEGNTEAFF. The CDR3 bases are TGCGCCAGCAGCCCAGGGGAGGGGAACACTGAAGCTTTCTTT. The whole variable domain, remainder taken from reference TRBV5-1 and TRBJ1-1, is KAGVTQTPRYLIKTRGQQVTLSCSPISGHRSVSWYQQTPGQGLQFLFEYFSETQRNKGNFPGRFSGRQFSNSRSEMNVSTLELGDSALYLCASSPGEGNTEAFFGQGTRLTVV.

This chain links TRBV9 with TRBJ2-1; D remains unclear. Germline V lookup: CDR1 SGDLS, CDR2 YYNGEE. The CDR3 runs to 14 residues. V was trimmed by 2 bases and J by 2 bases, leaving 8 bases between them. This CDR3 is CASSVSVTYNEQFF. The CDR3 nucleotides are TGTGCCAGCAGCGTCTCCGTAACCTACAATGAGCAGTTCTTC.

This rearrangement joins TRBV29-1 to TRBJ2-3, with 10 bases matching TRBD1. Trimming removed 5 bases from V and 6 bases from J; junction bases left unmatched: 5. CDR1 and CDR2 (germline): SQVTM, ANQGSEA. The CDR3 has 13 residues. CDR3 coding DNA: TGCAGCGTTACCGGGACAGGGGTGGATACGCAGTATTTT. It translates to CSVTGTGVDTQYF.

This rearrangement joins TRBV4-1 to TRBJ2-7; 11 positions agree with TRBD2. The CDR3 has 15 residues. The germline V gene has CDR1 MGHRA and CDR2 YSYEKL. With 4 bases clipped from V and 7 bases from J, the junction kept 9 bases outside the gene matches. CDR3 amino acids: CASSLLGTSGLEQYF. The CDR3 DNA reads as TGCGCCAGCAGCCTCCTCGGGACTAGCGGCCTAGAGCAGTACTTC.

The gene calls are TRBV18 and TRBJ2-7; 10 bases agree with TRBD2. The CDR3 consists of 13 residues. Germline CDR1 KGHSH, CDR2 LQKENI. After removal of 6 bases from V and 4 bases from J, the junction contained 3 bases not matched to a gene. CDR3 in DNA: TGTGCCAGCTCCCTAGCGGGAGAGTACGAGCAGTACTTC. Translated, it gives CASSLAGEYEQYF.

This clone was found once. The chain recombines TRBV18 with TRBJ2-1; TRBD2 matches at 10 bases. This CDR3 is built from 16 residues. Unmatched junction bases numbered 9, after V lost 6 bases and J lost 4 bases. Per the germline V gene, CDR1 is KGHSH and CDR2 is LQKENI. CDR3 bases: TGTGCCAGCTCTCCGAGCGGGAGGGCGGGTTACAATGAGCAGTTCTTC. Protein: CASSPSGRAGYNEQFF.

This chain uses TRBV3-1 (or the pseudogene TRBV3-2) with TRBJ1-2; D unclear. There are 14 residues in the CDR3. The germline gives CDR1 LGHDT, CDR2 YNNKEL (reference sequence). Trimming stripped 0 bases from V and 6 bases from J, with 11 bases between. DNA of the CDR3: TGTGCCAGCAGCCAAGACCCTTCCTACGATGGCTACACCTTC. It codes for CASSQDPSYDGYTF.

J is TRBJ1-6 and V is TRBV2; D gene ambiguous. V lost 5 bases to trimming and J lost 9 bases, with 11 bases between them. The CDR3 extends over 13 amino acids. Germline assignment: CDR1 SNHLY and CDR2 FYNNEI. As DNA, the CDR3 is TGTGCCAGCAGTTCTGATATCGGTTCACCCCTCCACTTT. Encoded protein: CASSSDIGSPLHF.

The chain links TRBV18 to TRBJ1-4; D call uncertain. This CDR3 spans 12 amino acids. V gave up 3 bases and J gave up 12 bases, with 11 bases separating them. CDR1 and CDR2 from the germline V gene are KGHSH and LQKENI. CDR3 sequence (DNA): TGTGCCAGCTCACCCGGAGAGGTCGAACTGTTTTTT. Amino acid sequence: CASSPGEVELFF.

The chain employs TRBV11-2 and TRBJ2-7, with a possible D match to TRBD2 (6 bases). CDR1 is SGHAT, CDR2 FQNNGV, per germline. CDR3 size: 15 residues. The ends were cut back, 5 bases at V and 2 bases at J, with 16 bases in the middle. Here the CDR3 reads CASSAHPGGTYEQYF. DNA of the CDR3: TGTGCCAGCAGCGCCCACCCCGGGGGAACCTACGAGCAGTACTTC.

The gene calls are TRBV6-6 and TRBJ2-7; maybe TRBD1 (6 bases). The CDR3 contains 14 residues. Germline V CDR1 and CDR2: MNHNY, SVGAGI (reference sequence). V lost 7 bases to trimming and J lost 0 bases, with 13 bases between them. CDR3: CASTNRVSSYEQYF. The CDR3 DNA is TGTGCCAGCACAAACAGGGTAAGCTCCTACGAGCAGTACTTC.

The chain uses TRBV19 and TRBJ2-7; 7 bases are shared with TRBD1. The CDR3 is 13 residues long. The V and J ends lost 5 bases and 4 bases, in that order; junction bases with no gene match: 5. Germline-derived CDR1 and CDR2 are LNHDA and SQIVND (reference sequence). CDR3 protein: CASSPGQLYEQYF. The CDR3 bases are TGTGCCAGTAGTCCGGGACAGCTTTACGAGCAGTACTTC.

This clone appeared once. The V and J genes are TRBV7-8 and TRBJ1-3, with a possible D match to TRBD1 (5 bases). The CDR3 contains 15 residues. Germline V gives CDR1 SGHVS, CDR2 FQNEAQ. V lost 1 base, J lost 0 bases, and 7 bases lay in between. CDR3 residues: CASSLGGGSGNTIYF. CDR3 sequence (DNA): TGTGCCAGCAGCTTAGGCGGGGGCTCTGGAAACACCATATATTTT.

This clone turned up a few times. The chain recombines TRBV4-1 with TRBJ1-1; perhaps TRBD1 as D (5 bases). This CDR3 has 16 amino acids. CDR1 MGHRA and CDR2 YSYEKL come from the germline V gene. V was shortened by 0 bases and J by 0 bases, with 11 bases between the two germline ends. The CDR3 protein is CASSQEGAGLNTEAFF. CDR3 bases: TGCGCCAGCAGCCAAGAAGGGGCAGGGTTGAACACTGAAGCTTTCTTT.

This clone was recorded a few times. The chain couples TRBV3-1 (or the pseudogene TRBV3-2) to TRBJ2-7, with 7 positions matching TRBD2. The CDR3 has 15 amino acids. Trimming at V came to 4 bases and at J to 1 base, leaving 7 bases not matched to a gene. Germline V gives CDR1 LGHDT, CDR2 YNNKEL (reference sequence). In DNA, the CDR3 is TGTGCCAGCAGCCTAGGACTAGTGTATTCCTACGAGCAGTACTTC. Protein: CASSLGLVYSYEQYF.